The entry below gives a single TCR beta chain sequence along with its context. What it binds is not known. The data were obtained in a study of cytomegalovirus exposure and HLA in healthy donors. Points from the study as a whole: In a later analysis, an Asian-associated ancestry cluster reportedly showed fewer N-insertions than the approximately 670-donor mean. Owing to their indistinguishability, certain V segments, notably TRBV6-2 and TRBV6-3, were excluded.

The germline V gene encodes CDR1 SGHTA and CDR2 FQGNSA. The CDR3 contains 17 residues. V was clipped by 8 bases and J by 4 bases; unmatched bases: 17. With 60 Vbeta and 13 Jbeta primers, the PCR was carried out. The data were produced by immunoSEQ multiplex PCR, yet TCRdb's version contains in-frame clones alone and is incomplete. This sample's clone table lists 200,000 or so clones. The sequence was obtained from a boy younger than 18 in good health and CMV-seronegative. Sequencing input: PBMCs. V usage is TRBV7-2 and J usage is TRBJ2-5; 9 bases match TRBD2. CDR3 in DNA: TGTGCCAGCGCAGCGGGGGGCCTAGCCACTCTCCCAGAGACCCAGTACTTC. Translated, it gives CASAAGGLATLPETQYF.